The rows below give T cell receptor beta chains drawn from one sample of a study of early T cells in non-severe SARS-CoV-2 infection. TCRdb independently ran MiXCR on the 5' RACE reads; one entry per CDR3 protein. In the table there are fewer than 100,000 distinct CDR3 sequences, roughly 9.6% of which are singletons. The sequenced sample was whole blood. Source of these receptors: an adult who was a healthcare worker with PCR-confirmed SARS-CoV-2 infection or an uninfected control (not recorded which). CDR3s include the opening cysteine and the closing phenylalanine or tryptophan. A D gene is named only where the DNA matches it firmly. Clone size is stated in some rows and not others, as once, few, many or a class when expanded.

V	D	J	size	CDR3	DNA
TRBV6-1	NA	TRBJ1-5	many	CASSVNSNQPQHF	TGTGCCAGCAGTGTGAATAGCAATCAGCCCCAGCATTTT
TRBV28	NA	TRBJ1-5	many	CASITRPNQPQHF	TGTGCCAGCATCACACGGCCAAATCAGCCCCAGCATTTT
TRBV12-3/TRBV12-4	TRBD1	TRBJ1-2	NA	CASSPGTGFYGYTF	TGTGCCAGCAGCCCCGGGACAGGGTTCTATGGCTACACCTTC
TRBV9	NA	TRBJ2-3	few	CASSNTDTQYF	TGTGCCAGCAGCAACACAGATACGCAGTATTTT
TRBV4-1	NA	TRBJ2-7	NA	CASSPSGVSYEQYF	TGCGCCAGCAGCCCGAGCGGAGTCTCCTACGAGCAGTACTTC
TRBV12-3/TRBV12-4	NA	TRBJ1-4	many	CASSKTDNEKLFF	TGTGCCAGCAGCAAGACGGATAATGAAAAACTGTTTTTT
TRBV6-2/TRBV6-3	NA	TRBJ2-7	many	CASSYPIDRTSAEQYF	TGTGCCAGCAGTTACCCTATCGACCGGACCTCCGCCGAGCAGTACTTC
TRBV28	TRBD1	TRBJ2-7	few	CASSTQRRTGIYEQYF	TGTGCCAGCAGTACTCAGAGGAGGACAGGGATTTACGAGCAGTACTTC
TRBV9	NA	TRBJ2-3	few	CASSTGLDIAVTDTQYF	TGTGCCAGCAGCACGGGACTCGATATCGCGGTCACAGATACGCAGTATTTT
TRBV20-1	TRBD1	TRBJ2-7	few	CSARNRGTYEQYF	TGCAGTGCTAGGAACAGGGGCACCTACGAGCAGTACTTC
TRBV20-1	TRBD2	TRBJ2-3	many	CSARGREADTQYF	TGCAGTGCTAGGGGGCGGGAGGCAGATACGCAGTATTTT
TRBV21-1	NA	TRBJ2-7	many	CASSKEIYF	TGTGCCAGCAGCAAAGAGATATACTTC
TRBV18	NA	TRBJ2-3	NA	CASSPGAALTDTQYF	TGTGCCAGCTCCCCTGGGGCAGCACTCACAGATACGCAGTATTTT
TRBV3-1	NA	TRBJ2-7	medium-sized	CASSQDREKYF	TGTGCCAGCAGCCAAGACAGGGAAAAGTACTTC
TRBV10-3	NA	TRBJ2-1	NA	CAISPTAERYNEQFF	TGTGCCATCAGTCCCACAGCAGAGCGGTACAATGAGCAGTTCTTC
TRBV6-5	TRBD1	TRBJ1-1	many	CASSYSPGQGLVGTEAFF	TGTGCCAGCAGTTACAGTCCGGGACAGGGCTTGGTTGGGACTGAAGCTTTCTTT
TRBV28	TRBD1	TRBJ1-5	NA	CASSPRQGHQPQHF	TGTGCCAGCAGTCCCAGACAGGGACATCAGCCCCAGCATTTT
TRBV24-1	NA	TRBJ1-5	many	CATSEDYSNQPQHF	TGTGCCACCAGTGAGGACTATAGCAATCAGCCCCAGCATTTT